The T cell receptor beta chain described here comes from a study of blood T cell repertoires in COVID-19. Overall study context: Sites in the United States, Italy and Spain provided acute and convalescent COVID-19 samples.

In the source study's methods: Amplifying reference gene primers gave estimates of nucleated cell counts. Generated by immunoSEQ multiplex PCR, the TCRdb table keeps only in-frame clones and is missing some. Clone size and V and J calls were adopted from that table, with D and trimming inferred from the DNA. The sample consists of about 190,000 clones, around four fifths of them appearing once. The V and J ends lost 2 bases and 5 bases respectively, with 16 bases between them. CDR1 is LGHNT and CDR2 is FRNRAP in the germline V gene. The CDR3 is 16 residues long. V and J are TRBV12-5 and TRBJ2-1, with TRBD1 as a possible D gene (6 bases). Material: peripheral blood. The TCR originated in a man aged 50 to 59 with active or convalescent COVID-19. The chain's CDR3 is CASGLHKQGLDNEQFF. In DNA, the CDR3 is TGTGCTAGTGGTTTGCATAAACAGGGTCTCGACAATGAGCAGTTCTTC. The full variable domain, its missing parts supplied by reference TRBV12-5 and TRBJ2-1, is DARVTQTPRHKVTEMGQEVTMRCQPILGHNTVFWYRQTMMQGLELLAYFRNRAPLDDSGMPKDRFSAEMPDATLATLKIQPSEPRDSAVYFCASGLHKQGLDNEQFFGPGTRLTVL.